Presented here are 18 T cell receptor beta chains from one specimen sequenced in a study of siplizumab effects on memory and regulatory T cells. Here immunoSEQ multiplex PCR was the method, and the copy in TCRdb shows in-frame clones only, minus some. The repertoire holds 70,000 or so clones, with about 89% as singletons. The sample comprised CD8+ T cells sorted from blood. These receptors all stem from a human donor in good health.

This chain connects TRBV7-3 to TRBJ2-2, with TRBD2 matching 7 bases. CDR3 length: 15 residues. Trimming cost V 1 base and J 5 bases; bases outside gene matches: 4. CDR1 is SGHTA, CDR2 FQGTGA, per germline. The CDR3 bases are TGTGCCAGCAGCTTAAGCGGGAGTGGTACCGGGGAGCTGTTTTTT. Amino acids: CASSLSGSGTGELFF.

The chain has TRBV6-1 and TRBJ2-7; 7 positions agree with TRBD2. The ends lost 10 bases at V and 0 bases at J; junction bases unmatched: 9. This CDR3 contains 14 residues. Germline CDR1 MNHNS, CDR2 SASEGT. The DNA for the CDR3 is TGTGCCACCGACAGCGGGACGAGCTCCTACGAGCAGTACTTC. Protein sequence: CATDSGTSSYEQYF.

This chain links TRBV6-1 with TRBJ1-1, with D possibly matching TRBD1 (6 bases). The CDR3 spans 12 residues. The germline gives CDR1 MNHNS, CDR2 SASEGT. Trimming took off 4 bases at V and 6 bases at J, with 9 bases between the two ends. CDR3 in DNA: TGTGCCAGCAGTGCGGGGACATCTGAAGCTTTCTTT. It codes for CASSAGTSEAFF.

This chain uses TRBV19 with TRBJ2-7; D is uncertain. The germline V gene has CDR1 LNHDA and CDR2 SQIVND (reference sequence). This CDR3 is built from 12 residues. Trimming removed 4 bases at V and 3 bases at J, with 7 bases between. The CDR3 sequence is CASSNSHYEQYF. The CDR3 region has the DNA TGTGCCAGTAGTAATTCCCACTACGAGCAGTACTTC.

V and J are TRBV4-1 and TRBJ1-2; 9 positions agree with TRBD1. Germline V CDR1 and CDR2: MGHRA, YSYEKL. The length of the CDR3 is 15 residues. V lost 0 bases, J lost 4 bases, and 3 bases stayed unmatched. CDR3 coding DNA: TGCGCCAGCAGCCAAGAGCCGGGACAGGGCTATGGCTACACCTTC. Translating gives CASSQEPGQGYGYTF.

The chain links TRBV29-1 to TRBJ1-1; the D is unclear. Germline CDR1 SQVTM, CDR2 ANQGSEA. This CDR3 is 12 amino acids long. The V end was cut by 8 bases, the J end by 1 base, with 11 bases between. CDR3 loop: CSIPRGNTEAFF. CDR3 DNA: TGCAGCATCCCGCGGGGGAACACTGAAGCTTTCTTT.

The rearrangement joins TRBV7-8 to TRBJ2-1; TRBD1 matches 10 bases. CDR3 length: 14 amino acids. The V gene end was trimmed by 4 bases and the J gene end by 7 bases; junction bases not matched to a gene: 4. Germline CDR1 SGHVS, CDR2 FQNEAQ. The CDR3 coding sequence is TGTGCCAGCAGCTCTTGGACAGGGGGGAATGAGCAGTTCTTC. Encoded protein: CASSSWTGGNEQFF.

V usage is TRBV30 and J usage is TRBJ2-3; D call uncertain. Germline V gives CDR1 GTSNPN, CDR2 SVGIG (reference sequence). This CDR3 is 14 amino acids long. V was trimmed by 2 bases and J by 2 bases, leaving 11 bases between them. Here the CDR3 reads CAWSTLTSTDTQYF. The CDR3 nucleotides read TGTGCCTGGAGTACATTGACTTCCACAGATACGCAGTATTTT.

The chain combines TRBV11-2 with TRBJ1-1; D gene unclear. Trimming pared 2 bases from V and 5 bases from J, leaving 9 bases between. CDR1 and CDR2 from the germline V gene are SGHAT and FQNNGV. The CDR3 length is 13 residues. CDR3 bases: TGTGCCAGCAGCTTAAACCCCGTGACTGAAGCTTTCTTT. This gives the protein CASSLNPVTEAFF.

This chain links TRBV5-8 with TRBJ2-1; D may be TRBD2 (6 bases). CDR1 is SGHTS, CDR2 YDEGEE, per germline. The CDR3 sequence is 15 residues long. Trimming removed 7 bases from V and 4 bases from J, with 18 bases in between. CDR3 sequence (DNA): TGTGCCAGCCATGGGGAGGCCCCGCAGTACAATGAGCAGTTCTTC. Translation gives CASHGEAPQYNEQFF.

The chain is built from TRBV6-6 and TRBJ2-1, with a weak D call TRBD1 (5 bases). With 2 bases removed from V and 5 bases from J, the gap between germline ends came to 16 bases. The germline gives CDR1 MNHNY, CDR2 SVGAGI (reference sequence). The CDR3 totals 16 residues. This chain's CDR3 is CASSYPRGQGDNEQFF. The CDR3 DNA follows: TGTGCCAGCAGTTACCCGAGAGGCCAGGGTGACAATGAGCAGTTCTTC.

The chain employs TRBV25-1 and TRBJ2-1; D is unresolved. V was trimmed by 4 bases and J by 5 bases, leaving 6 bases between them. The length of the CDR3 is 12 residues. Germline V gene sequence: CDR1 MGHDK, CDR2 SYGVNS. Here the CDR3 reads CASSAWDNEQFF. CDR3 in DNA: TGTGCCAGCAGTGCCTGGGACAATGAGCAGTTCTTC.

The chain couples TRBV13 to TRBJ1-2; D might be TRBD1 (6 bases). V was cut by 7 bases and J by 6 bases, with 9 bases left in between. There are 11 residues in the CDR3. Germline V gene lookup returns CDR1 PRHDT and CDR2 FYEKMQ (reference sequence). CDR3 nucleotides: TGTGCCAGCAACACAGGGCATGGCTACACCTTC. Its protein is CASNTGHGYTF.

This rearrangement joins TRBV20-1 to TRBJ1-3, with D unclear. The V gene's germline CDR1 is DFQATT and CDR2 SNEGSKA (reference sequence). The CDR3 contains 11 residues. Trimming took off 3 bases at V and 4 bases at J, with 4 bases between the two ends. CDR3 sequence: CSASEGNTIYF. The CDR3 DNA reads TGCAGTGCTAGCGAAGGAAACACCATATATTTT.

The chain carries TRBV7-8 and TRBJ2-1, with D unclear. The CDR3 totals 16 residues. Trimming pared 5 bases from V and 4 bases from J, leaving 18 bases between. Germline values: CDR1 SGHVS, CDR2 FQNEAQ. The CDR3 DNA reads TGTGCCAGCAGCAGTCCCGAGCGCGGTAATTACAATGAGCAGTTCTTC. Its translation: CASSSPERGNYNEQFF.

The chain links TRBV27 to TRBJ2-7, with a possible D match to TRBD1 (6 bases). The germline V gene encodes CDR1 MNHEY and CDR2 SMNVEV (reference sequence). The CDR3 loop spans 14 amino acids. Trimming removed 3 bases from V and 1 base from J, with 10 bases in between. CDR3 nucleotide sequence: TGTGCCAGCAGTTTTCTGGACAGATCCTACGAGCAGTACTTC. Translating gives CASSFLDRSYEQYF.

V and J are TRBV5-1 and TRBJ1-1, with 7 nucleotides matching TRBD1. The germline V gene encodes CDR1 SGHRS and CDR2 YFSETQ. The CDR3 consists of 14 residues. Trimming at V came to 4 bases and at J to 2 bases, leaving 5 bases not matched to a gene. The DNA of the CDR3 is TGCGCCAGCAGCCTGACAGGGAGTAACACTGAAGCTTTCTTT. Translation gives CASSLTGSNTEAFF.

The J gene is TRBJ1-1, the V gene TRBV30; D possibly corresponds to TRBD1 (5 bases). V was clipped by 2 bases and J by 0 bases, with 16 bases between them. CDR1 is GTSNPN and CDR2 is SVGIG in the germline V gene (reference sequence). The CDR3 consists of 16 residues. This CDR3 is CAWSQRDLLLNTEAFF. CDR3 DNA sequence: TGTGCCTGGAGTCAAAGGGACCTTCTTTTGAACACTGAAGCTTTCTTT.